The present T cell receptor beta chain was sequenced within a study of chemoradiotherapy in HPV16-positive cancers. At the level of the study: Candidate HPV-specific clones and shared TCR motifs came from two HPV16-positive patients. Study-wide results and caveats: During treatment, candidate HPV-specific clones and E7-related motifs expanded in tumor. HPV-specific T cells were functionally defined from only two HPV16-positive patients.

Over chemoradiotherapy, repertoires were sampled more than once. Repertoires were generated with immunoSEQ multiplex PCR, while TCRdb's copy carries only in-frame clones and drops some. The sample carries some 11,000 clones, 60% to 80% recorded once. Germline CDR1 is MNHEY and CDR2 is SVGAGI. V lost 0 bases and J lost 2, with 9 bases in between. The CDR3 is made up of 15 amino acids. Of note for this clone: Its antigen is not identified.

The receptor was isolated from a human donor with HPV-associated anogenital cancer. The chain links TRBV6-5 to TRBJ2-3, with TRBD1 as a possible D gene (5 bases). The specimen was obtained from a patient who underwent chemoradiotherapy. The CDR3 DNA follows: TGTGCCAGCAGTTACTCTACACAGGACACAGATACGCAGTATTTT. Translating it yields CASSYSTQDTDTQYF.